These 26 T cell receptor beta chains share one sample of origin, sequenced in a study of breast tumors, draining lymph nodes, adjacent tissues. A single record per CDR3 protein comes from TCRdb applying MiXCR to the multiplex PCR reads. The sample carries 60,000 to 65,000 distinct CDR3 sequences, 45% to 65% recorded once. Input material: breast tumor tissue. These receptors all come from a female donor with breast cancer. Some clones in this sample may be carry-over from other donors' samples.

This clonotype was recorded at least ten times. The chain recombines TRBV20-1 with TRBJ2-3; TRBD2 matches at 9 bases. V dropped 5 bases and J dropped 6; count of bases not matched to a gene: 15. This CDR3 is built from 16 residues. CDR1 and CDR2 from the germline V gene are DFQATT and SNEGSKA (reference sequence). CDR3 in amino acids: CSAPNPRREGQDTQYF. The CDR3 nucleotides read TGCAGTGCTCCAAACCCTCGGCGGGAGGGCCAGGATACGCAGTATTTT.

Notes on this clonotype: A much bigger clone sits one base away, suggesting this may be a read error. The chain joins TRBV28 to TRBJ2-5; 10 bases agree with TRBD2. Trimming cost V 6 bases and J 9 bases; bases outside gene matches: 10. The CDR3 is made up of 14 amino acids. The germline V gene has CDR1 MDHEN and CDR2 SYDVKM. DNA of the CDR3: TGTGCCAGCAGCTCAGCGGGAGGGCCGCGGGCCCAGTACTTC. It yields the protein CASSSAGGPRAQYF.

The J gene is TRBJ1-4, the V gene TRBV30; 7 bases are a match to TRBD1. V gave up 3 bases and J gave up 5 bases; unmatched junction bases: 9. There are 15 residues in the CDR3. Germline values: CDR1 GTSNPN, CDR2 SVGIG (reference sequence). The CDR3 DNA reads as TGTGCCTGGAGCAGGGGGGGTGGCTACAATGAAAAACTGTTTTTT. Translating it yields CAWSRGGGYNEKLFF.

With respect to this clonotype: Just one base apart from a much larger clone, this may be a read error. The genes are TRBV27 and TRBJ2-1; D may be TRBD2 (5 bases). Germline V gene data show CDR1 as MNHEY and CDR2 as SMNVEV (reference sequence). V was trimmed by 3 bases and J by 9 bases, leaving 12 bases between them. The CDR3 spans 13 residues. The CDR3 spells CASSLEVVGEQFF. CDR3 bases: TGTGCCAGCAGTTTGGAGGTAGTTGGTGAGCAGTTCTTC.

V is TRBV29-1 and J is TRBJ1-2, with a tentative D call TRBD1 (5 bases). Trimming cost V 7 bases and J 4 bases, with 13 bases left between them. The CDR3 loop spans 12 amino acids. Germline V gene lookup returns CDR1 SQVTM and CDR2 ANQGSEA. This CDR3 is CSGGGRSYGYTF. The DNA of the CDR3 is TGCAGCGGGGGGGGACGGAGCTATGGCTACACCTTC.

The chain links TRBV20-1 to TRBJ1-6; 8 bases agree with TRBD1. V trimming: 1 base; J trimming: 7 bases; junction bases outside the gene matches: 9. Germline V gene data show CDR1 as DFQATT and CDR2 as SNEGSKA (reference sequence). There are 16 residues in the CDR3. CDR3 sequence: CSARGQGIFVNSPLHF. The CDR3 DNA reads TGCAGTGCTAGAGGACAGGGGATTTTCGTAAATTCACCCCTCCACTTT.

This clonotype was detected once. The chain carries TRBV2 and TRBJ1-5; the D is unclear. In germline, CDR1 is SNHLY, CDR2 FYNNEI. V was trimmed by 8 bases and J by 7 bases, leaving 18 bases between them. The length of the CDR3 is 14 residues. The CDR3 sequence: CASESRGAEQPQHF. The DNA for the CDR3 is TGTGCCAGCGAAAGCCGGGGAGCCGAGCAGCCCCAGCATTTT.

About this clonotype itself: The CDR3 ends on some other residue instead of the conserved phenylalanine or tryptophan, so this is likely a read error. The rearrangement uses TRBV7-2 and TRBJ1-2; no clear D gene. There are 13 residues in the CDR3. From germline, CDR1 is SGHTA and CDR2 FQGNSA. The V end lost 3 bases, the J end lost 8 bases, and 13 bases lay between the germline ends. CDR3: CASSLEEGGGYTL. CDR3 nucleotide sequence: TGTGCCAGCAGCTTGGAGGAGGGAGGCGGCTACACCCTC.

The V call is TRBV5-1, the J call TRBJ2-5; 10 bases match TRBD1. Germline V gene sequence: CDR1 SGHRS, CDR2 YFSETQ. Unmatched junction bases numbered 10, after V lost 4 bases and J lost 4 bases. The CDR3 extends over 16 amino acids. The CDR3 DNA is TGCGCCAGCAGCCCGGGACAGGGGTTCGACGTAGAGACCCAGTACTTC. As protein: CASSPGQGFDVETQYF.

The J gene is TRBJ2-7, the V gene TRBV20-1; D is unresolved. The CDR3 totals 14 residues. The germline V and J ends were trimmed by 0 bases and 5 bases, with 14 bases remaining between them. Germline CDR1 is DFQATT and CDR2 is SNEGSKA (reference sequence). The CDR3 loop reads CSARDWGSPHEQYF. CDR3 nucleotide sequence: TGCAGTGCTAGAGATTGGGGTTCCCCCCACGAGCAGTACTTC.

This rearrangement joins TRBV18 to TRBJ2-5; 10 bases map to TRBD2. V was clipped by 2 bases and J by 9 bases; unmatched bases: 3. The CDR3 consists of 13 residues. In germline, CDR1 is KGHSH, CDR2 LQKENI. DNA for the CDR3: TGTGCCAGCTCACCAGCCCTAGCGGGAGCCCAGTACTTC. Translated: CASSPALAGAQYF.

For the CDR3, the DNA is TGTGCCAGCAGCCCCCCGGTATTAGACGAGCAGTACTTC. Translating it yields CASSPPVLDEQYF. J is TRBJ2-7 and V is TRBV5-5; D not certain. CDR1 SGHKS and CDR2 YYEKEE come from the germline V gene (reference sequence). Trimming stripped 4 bases from V and 5 bases from J, with 13 bases between. This CDR3 spans 13 amino acids. The entire variable domain, with the rest obtained from reference TRBV5-5 and TRBJ2-7, is as follows: DAGVTQSPTHLIKTRGQQVTLRCSPISGHKSVSWYQQVLGQGPQFIFQYYEKEERGRGNFPDRFSARQFPNYSSELNVNALLLGDSALYLCASSPPVLDEQYFGPGTRLTVT.

This CDR3 reads CASSFFFGTANTGELFF. The DNA for the CDR3 is TGCGCCAGCAGCTTTTTTTTTGGGACGGCCAACACCGGGGAGCTGTTTTTT. The J gene is TRBJ2-2, the V gene TRBV5-1; D may correspond to TRBD1 or TRBD2 (5 bases each). The V end was cut by 2 bases, the J end by 2 bases, with 16 bases between. CDR1 and CDR2 from the germline V gene are SGHRS and YFSETQ. This CDR3 has 17 residues.

The chain is built from TRBV24-1 and TRBJ1-3; D might be TRBD1 (5 bases). V lost 10 bases and J 4 bases, leaving 10 bases between the germline ends. The CDR3 extends over 12 amino acids. In germline, CDR1 is KGHDR, CDR2 SFDVKD. For the CDR3, the DNA is TGTGCCACTCAGGGACGAGGAAACACCATATATTTT. This codes for CATQGRGNTIYF.

Comment on this clonotype: It is likely a read error, because the conserved phenylalanine at the end of the CDR3 is missing. The limits of the CDR3 on the DNA are not certain, so only TCRdb's listed CDR3 is given. The rearrangement uses TRBV12-3 or TRBV12-4 and TRBJ2-5. The CDR3 spans 9 residues, counting both ends. The CDR3 here is CASSLSLAL.

There are many counts of this clonotype. This may stem from a read error, because a much larger clone lies one nucleotide away. The CDR3 here is CVSSPSGDSPLHF. DNA of the CDR3: TGTGTCAGCAGCCCTTCAGGGGACTCACCCCTCCACTTT. This rearrangement joins TRBV7-2 to TRBJ1-6; a weak D match, TRBD1 (6 bases). Germline lookup yields CDR1 SGHTA and CDR2 FQGNSA. This CDR3 is 13 amino acids long.

The chain employs TRBV7-6 and TRBJ2-3; 10 nucleotides match TRBD2. The CDR3 is made up of 19 amino acids. The J segment lost 2 bases and the V segment lost 5 bases, leaving 16 bases of the junction unmatched. The V gene's germline CDR1 is SGHVS and CDR2 FNYEAQ. The CDR3 region is CASSLGGLAGVDPTDTQYF. The CDR3, as DNA: TGTGCCAGCAGCCTAGGAGGGCTAGCGGGAGTGGACCCCACAGATACGCAGTATTTT.

As regards this clonotype: A read error may account for a junction end that differs from germline. V is TRBV20-1 and J is TRBJ2-5; perhaps D is TRBD1 or TRBD2 (5 bases each). This CDR3 spans 12 amino acids. Germline assignment: CDR1 DFQATT and CDR2 SNEGSKA (reference sequence). This CDR3 is CSAPTGGEPQYF. CDR3 in DNA: TGCAGTGCTCCGACTGGGGGAGAGCCCCAGTACTTC.

This clonotype was recorded many times. The rearrangement links TRBV3-1 to TRBJ2-1, with D perhaps given as TRBD1 or TRBD2 (5 bases each). Deletions cut 0 bases from V and 7 bases from J, with 13 bases between. Germline V lookup: CDR1 LGHDT, CDR2 YNNKEL (reference sequence). The CDR3 covers 15 residues. CDR3 DNA: TGTGCCAGCAGCCAAGACCCGGGACCAAGGAATGAGCAGTTCTTC. It encodes CASSQDPGPRNEQFF.

The J gene is TRBJ1-3, the V gene TRBV30; no clear D. The germline V gene encodes CDR1 GTSNPN and CDR2 SVGIG (reference sequence). The CDR3 is 15 residues long. The ends were cut back, 0 bases at V and 0 bases at J, with 9 bases in the middle. The CDR3 sequence is CAWSVLMSSGNTIYF. CDR3 coding DNA: TGTGCCTGGAGTGTCCTGATGAGCTCTGGAAACACCATATATTTT.

The chain employs TRBV29-1 and TRBJ2-7, with unresolved D. The CDR3 runs 12 residues. CDR1 is SQVTM, CDR2 ANQGSEA, per germline. Trimming stripped 4 bases from V and 3 bases from J, with 10 bases between. CDR3 loop: CSVGALGYEQYF. The CDR3 region has the DNA TGCAGCGTTGGGGCCCTGGGCTACGAGCAGTACTTC.

This clonotype has a count of ten or more. The V gene is TRBV7-9, the J gene TRBJ2-1, with TRBD1 matching over 8 bases. From germline, CDR1 is SEHNR and CDR2 FQNEAQ (reference sequence). This CDR3 comprises 16 residues. Losses at the gene ends were 4 bases for V and 1 base for J; bases not matched to a gene: 6. The chain's CDR3 is CASSSVDRASYNEQFF. CDR3 in DNA: TGTGCCAGCAGCTCCGTGGACAGGGCATCCTACAATGAGCAGTTCTTC.

This clonotype was detected many times. The rearrangement joins TRBV6-5 to TRBJ2-3; D not resolved. CDR3 length: 14 amino acids. V lost 7 bases and J 0 bases, leaving 11 bases between the germline ends. Germline V gene data show CDR1 as MNHEY and CDR2 as SVGAGI. The CDR3 region is CASTPTGSTDTQYF. CDR3 bases: TGTGCCAGCACCCCAACGGGCAGCACAGATACGCAGTATTTT.

The genes are TRBV2 and TRBJ1-6; unclear D gene. Germline loops: CDR1 SNHLY, CDR2 FYNNEI. The CDR3 covers 14 residues. Trimming pared 2 bases from V and 6 bases from J, leaving 8 bases between. CDR3 amino acids: CASSEPVTNSPLHF. CDR3 nucleotide sequence: TGTGCCAGCAGTGAACCGGTGACTAATTCACCCCTCCACTTT.

Details on this clonotype: At one end the junction does not follow the germline gene, possibly because of a read error. The V call is TRBV7-7, the J call TRBJ2-3; TRBD2 matches at 10 bases. The CDR3 spans 20 residues. The germline V gene encodes CDR1 SSHAT and CDR2 FNYEAQ (reference sequence). The CDR3 bases are TGTGCTAGCAGCTCGAGACCACCCCTGACTAGCGGGTCTAGCACAGATACGCAGTATTTT. Residues: CASSSRPPLTSGSSTDTQYF.

This clonotype was counted at least ten times. V is TRBV5-6 and J is TRBJ2-7; 7 positions match TRBD1. Germline-derived CDR1 and CDR2 are SGHDT and YYEEEE. The CDR3 runs 14 residues. V trimming: 0 bases; J trimming: 3 bases; junction bases outside the gene matches: 3. The CDR3 reads CASSLDRGIYEQYF. The DNA for the CDR3 is TGTGCCAGCAGCTTGGACAGGGGCATCTACGAGCAGTACTTC.